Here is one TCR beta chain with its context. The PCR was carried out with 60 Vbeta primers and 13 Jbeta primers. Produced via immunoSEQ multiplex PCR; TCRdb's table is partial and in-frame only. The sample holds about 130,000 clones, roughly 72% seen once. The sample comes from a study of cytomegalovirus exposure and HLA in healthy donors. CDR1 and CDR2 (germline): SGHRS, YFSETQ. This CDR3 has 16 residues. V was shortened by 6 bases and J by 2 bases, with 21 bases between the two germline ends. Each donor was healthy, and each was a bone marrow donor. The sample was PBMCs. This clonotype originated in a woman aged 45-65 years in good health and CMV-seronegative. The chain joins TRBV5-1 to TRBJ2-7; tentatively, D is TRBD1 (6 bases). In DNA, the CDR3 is TGCGCCAGCACCATCACGTCAGGGGCCACTACCTACGAGCAGTACTTC. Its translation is CASTITSGATTYEQYF. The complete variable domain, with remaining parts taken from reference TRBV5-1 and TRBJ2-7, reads KAGVTQTPRYLIKTRGQQVTLSCSPISGHRSVSWYQQTPGQGLQFLFEYFSETQRNKGNFPGRFSGRQFSNSRSEMNVSTLELGDSALYLCASTITSGATTYEQYFGPGTRLTVT.